The next 29 T cell receptor beta chains were all read from a single sample in a study of T cell repertoires and HLA-DP antigens. These receptors' targets are unknown. Profiling relied on immunoSEQ multiplex PCR, and the TCRdb table lists in-frame clones only, not all of them. This sample carries about 110,000 clones, more than 85% of them seen once, and the ten largest clones take 0.25% to 0.3%. Material for sequencing was CD4+ T cells from PBMCs. These receptor sequences come from a woman in her late teens or twenties in good health and CMV-seronegative.

The chain couples TRBV18 to TRBJ2-5; D remains unclear. This CDR3 has 12 amino acids. The germline gives CDR1 KGHSH, CDR2 LQKENI. The V and J ends lost 4 bases and 5 bases respectively, with 8 bases between them. CDR3 nucleotide sequence: TGTGCCAGCTCACACCCCGAGGAGACCCAGTACTTC. Translating it yields CASSHPEETQYF. The variable domain in full, with the rest retrieved from reference TRBV18 and TRBJ2-5, is NAGVMQNPRHLVRRRGQEARLRCSPMKGHSHVYWYRQLPEEGLKFMVYLQKENIIDESGMPKERFSAEFPKEGPSILRIQQVVRGDSAAYFCASSHPEETQYFGPGTRLLVL.

The chain carries TRBV5-5 and TRBJ2-6, with unresolved D. With 0 bases removed from V and 0 bases from J, the gap between germline ends came to 10 bases. Germline V gene sequence: CDR1 SGHKS, CDR2 YYEKEE (reference sequence). This CDR3 is built from 17 residues. CDR3 in amino acids: CASSLVGFPSGANVLTF. The CDR3, as DNA: TGTGCCAGCAGCTTGGTCGGGTTTCCCTCTGGGGCCAACGTCCTGACTTTC.

This rearrangement joins TRBV14 to TRBJ1-2; D is ambiguous. This CDR3 has 13 amino acids. Trimming removed 1 base from V and 5 bases from J, with 8 bases in between. Per germline, CDR1 SGHDN and CDR2 FVKESK. This CDR3 reads CASSQVGFYGYTF. The CDR3 DNA reads as TGTGCCAGCAGCCAAGTCGGATTTTATGGCTACACCTTC.

CDR3 bases: TGTGCCACCAGCAGAGAGGAGGGCAGGGACTATGGCTACACCTTC. Protein sequence: CATSREEGRDYGYTF. The V and J genes are TRBV15 and TRBJ1-2, with D perhaps matching TRBD1 (5 bases). The germline V gene has CDR1 LNHNV and CDR2 YYDKDF (reference sequence). Trimming took 0 bases from V and 3 from J, leaving 11 bases between them. The CDR3 is 15 residues long. The complete variable domain, with remaining parts taken from reference TRBV15 and TRBJ1-2, reads DAMVIQNPRYQVTQFGKPVTLSCSQTLNHNVMYWYQQKSSQAPKLLFHYYDKDFNNEADTPDNFQSRRPNTSFCFLDIRSPGLGDTAMYLCATSREEGRDYGYTFGSGTRLTVV.

This clone was counted a few times. The gene calls are TRBV6-1 and TRBJ1-1; no clear D gene. V dropped 5 bases and J dropped 4 bases, with 11 bases sitting between them. Germline V gene data show CDR1 as MNHNS and CDR2 as SASEGT. CDR3 size: 13 residues. The CDR3 sequence: CASSRTVVTEAFF. CDR3 nucleotide sequence: TGTGCCAGCAGTAGAACGGTAGTCACTGAAGCTTTCTTT.

In this sample, this clone turned up a few times. The CDR3 DNA follows: TGCAGCGTAACTGGACTGTACACTGAAGCTTTCTTT. Translating gives CSVTGLYTEAFF. This rearrangement joins TRBV29-1 to TRBJ1-1, with unresolved D. In germline, CDR1 is SQVTM, CDR2 ANQGSEA. The CDR3 has 12 amino acids. V shed 6 bases and J shed 3 bases, with 11 bases lying between them.

This rearrangement joins TRBV7-9 to TRBJ1-2; D is unclear. V was trimmed by 1 base and J by 3 bases, leaving 15 bases between them. The CDR3 has 16 residues. The germline CDR1 and CDR2 sequences are SEHNR and FQNEAQ (reference sequence). CDR3: CASSLGRTLPYYGYTF. CDR3 nucleotide sequence: TGTGCCAGCAGCTTAGGGAGGACTCTCCCCTACTATGGCTACACCTTC.

This chain connects TRBV7-9 to TRBJ2-5; D gene uncertain. From germline, CDR1 is SEHNR and CDR2 FQNEAQ (reference sequence). CDR3 length: 14 residues. The germline V and J ends were trimmed by 8 bases and 4 bases, with 17 bases remaining between them. The DNA of the CDR3 is TGTGCCAGCCTGTCGGACGCAGAGACAGAGACCCAGTACTTC. Its protein is CASLSDAETETQYF.

V usage is TRBV11-1 and J usage is TRBJ2-5, with TRBD2 identical over 14 bases. Germline V CDR1 and CDR2: SGHAT, FQDESV (reference sequence). This CDR3 region has 16 residues. V lost 5 bases to trimming and J lost 5 bases; unmatched junction nucleotides: 7. CDR3 DNA: TGTGCCAGCAGCCGACTAGCGGGGGGGCTTGGGGAGACCCAGTACTTC. As protein: CASSRLAGGLGETQYF.

The gene calls are TRBV7-9 and TRBJ1-3; no definite D call. In germline, CDR1 is SEHNR, CDR2 FQNEAQ (reference sequence). CDR3 size: 14 residues. Trimming took 5 bases from V and 8 from J, leaving 16 bases between them. The CDR3 loop reads CASSPSRDPDTIYF. DNA for the CDR3: TGTGCCAGCAGCCCTAGCCGGGATCCAGACACCATATATTTT.

V usage is TRBV14 and J usage is TRBJ1-2, with D unresolved. The CDR3 is 15 amino acids. Germline CDR1 reads SGHDN; CDR2 reads FVKESK. V was shortened by 1 base and J by 8 bases, with 17 bases between the two germline ends. The CDR3 DNA reads as TGTGCCAGCAGCCAAGGGTCATGGAGGGTCCGCGGCTACACCTTC. It translates to CASSQGSWRVRGYTF.

This clone was seen only once. This chain uses TRBV7-2 with TRBJ1-4; D gene unclear. CDR3 size: 17 residues. Germline V CDR1 and CDR2: SGHTA, FQGNSA. V was pared by 3 bases and J by 4 bases, with 18 bases between. CDR3 in amino acids: CASSLGPSYPGNEKLFF. The CDR3 nucleotides read TGTGCCAGCAGCTTGGGCCCCTCCTATCCCGGTAATGAAAAACTGTTTTTT.

The chain has TRBV11-2 and TRBJ2-1; D is undetermined. V dropped 1 base and J dropped 8 bases, with 6 bases sitting between them. Germline CDR1 is SGHAT and CDR2 is FQNNGV. The CDR3 loop spans 12 amino acids. The CDR3 DNA sequence: TGTGCCAGCAGCTTAGTAAACTATGAGCAGTTCTTC. Its protein is CASSLVNYEQFF.

The rearrangement links TRBV27 to TRBJ1-2; D gene unclear. Trimming cost V 0 bases and J 8 bases, with 10 bases left between them. This CDR3 comprises 13 residues. Germline values: CDR1 MNHEY, CDR2 SMNVEV (reference sequence). CDR3 bases: TGTGCCAGCAGTTTATCCCGGGTAGGCGGCTACACCTTC. It codes for CASSLSRVGGYTF.

V is TRBV5-6 and J is TRBJ2-5, with D unresolved. Trimming took off 4 bases at V and 0 bases at J, with 4 bases between the two ends. CDR3 length: 12 amino acids. From germline, CDR1 is SGHDT and CDR2 YYEEEE. CDR3 coding DNA: TGTGCCAGCAGCATGTACCAAGAGACCCAGTACTTC. The encoded protein is CASSMYQETQYF.

About this clone itself: Other nucleotide sequences from this sample produce the same CDR3. The rearrangement uses TRBV30 and TRBJ2-7; TRBD1 matches at 11 bases. Germline V gene lookup returns CDR1 GTSNPN and CDR2 SVGIG (reference sequence). J lost 5 bases, V lost 2 bases, and 11 bases had no gene match. CDR3 length: 16 residues. CDR3: CAWSKIASDRGHEQYF. CDR3 coding DNA: TGTGCCTGGAGTAAAATCGCCTCGGACAGGGGGCACGAGCAGTACTTC.

The V gene is TRBV5-1, the J gene TRBJ2-3; TRBD1 aligns across 7 bases. In germline, CDR1 is SGHRS, CDR2 YFSETQ. The V gene end was trimmed by 4 bases and the J gene end by 0 bases; junction bases not matched to a gene: 14. The CDR3 has 18 residues. CDR3 coding DNA: TGCGCCAGCAGCCTGACCCGACAGGGACGCGCTAGCACAGATACGCAGTATTTT. Residues: CASSLTRQGRASTDTQYF.

This clone was seen just once. The chain carries TRBV9 and TRBJ2-5; the match to TRBD2 covers 10 bases. CDR1 and CDR2 (germline): SGDLS, YYNGEE. V was clipped by 6 bases and J by 5 bases; unmatched bases: 10. The CDR3 is made up of 15 amino acids. The CDR3 protein is CASNSGGAARETQYF. As DNA, the CDR3 is TGTGCCAGCAACAGCGGGGGGGCGGCACGGGAGACCCAGTACTTC.

The V gene is TRBV19, the J gene TRBJ1-5; possible D gene TRBD1, 5 bases. The CDR3 consists of 14 residues. Germline CDR1 LNHDA, CDR2 SQIVND (reference sequence). The V and J ends lost 7 bases and 5 bases respectively, with 15 bases between them. DNA for the CDR3: TGTGCCAGTATGGGGACCGTCCCTTATCAGCCCCAGCATTTT. It specifies CASMGTVPYQPQHF.

The chain joins TRBV10-2 to TRBJ2-4; 7 bases agree with TRBD1. Germline trimming cut 4 bases from V and 7 bases from J; bases unmatched to any gene: 4. The CDR3 extends over 13 amino acids. Germline CDR1 is WSHSY and CDR2 is SAAADI. The CDR3, as DNA: TGCGCCAGCAGTGGACAGGGTGGTAACATTCAGTACTTC. It is translated as CASSGQGGNIQYF.

The chain recombines TRBV18 with TRBJ2-3; the D gene is possibly TRBD2 (5 bases). CDR3 length equals 15 residues. The V end was cut by 2 bases, the J end by 0 bases, with 9 bases between. The V gene's germline CDR1 is KGHSH and CDR2 LQKENI. The CDR3 here is CASSPVRASTDTQYF. In DNA, the CDR3 is TGTGCCAGCTCACCAGTGAGGGCTAGCACAGATACGCAGTATTTT.

The chain links TRBV10-3 to TRBJ1-1; no clear D gene. This CDR3 is built from 14 residues. Deletions cut 0 bases from V and 1 base from J, with 6 bases between. Looked up from germline, CDR1 is ENHRY and CDR2 is SYGVKD. CDR3 coding DNA: TGTGCCATCAGTGAGTCTGGGGAGAACACTGAAGCTTTCTTT. Its protein is CAISESGENTEAFF.

The CDR3 DNA sequence: TGTGCCAGCAGCCCCCGGCAAGCGGAAAACTCCTACGAGCAGTACTTC. As protein: CASSPRQAENSYEQYF. The V gene is TRBV9, the J gene TRBJ2-7; D might be TRBD2 (5 bases). Germline V gene lookup returns CDR1 SGDLS and CDR2 YYNGEE. Trimming pared 4 bases from V and 0 bases from J, leaving 17 bases between. The CDR3 is 16 residues long.

The table lists this clone with a count of one. This chain links TRBV4-2 with TRBJ1-3; D might be TRBD1 (5 bases). This CDR3 is built from 18 residues. V gave up 4 bases and J gave up 4 bases, with 23 bases separating them. Germline V lookup: CDR1 LGHNA, CDR2 YNFKEQ. The CDR3 loop reads CASSPGLLVGASGNTIYF. CDR3 nucleotide sequence: TGTGCCAGCAGCCCGGGACTCCTGGTCGGCGCTTCGGGAAACACCATATATTTT.

This chain uses TRBV7-9 with TRBJ2-7; no clear D gene. Germline lookup yields CDR1 SEHNR and CDR2 FQNEAQ (reference sequence). This CDR3 comprises 10 residues. V was clipped by 5 bases and J by 3 bases, with 2 bases between them. In DNA, the CDR3 is TGTGCCAGCAGCATCTACGAGCAGTACGTC. As protein: CASSIYEQYV.

The V call is TRBV5-4, the J call TRBJ1-2, with 9 bases aligning to TRBD1. V trimming: 0 bases; J trimming: 8 bases; junction bases outside the gene matches: 8. The CDR3 runs 15 residues. Germline V gene sequence: CDR1 SGHNT, CDR2 YYREEE (reference sequence). The CDR3: CASSLAKQGAGGYTF. The CDR3 DNA is TGTGCCAGCAGCTTGGCCAAACAGGGGGCAGGAGGCTACACCTTC.

This sequence joins TRBV19 and TRBJ2-1, with D tentatively TRBD1 or TRBD2 (5 bases each). V lost 11 bases, J lost 6 bases, and 29 bases lay in between. Germline CDR1 is LNHDA and CDR2 is SQIVND (reference sequence). The CDR3 is 17 amino acids. The CDR3 reads CASTRRQWGVGTNEQFF. The DNA for the CDR3 is TGTGCCTCCACGAGGAGGCAGTGGGGCGTTGGGACCAATGAGCAGTTCTTC.

This clone has just one count. The chain combines TRBV7-2 with TRBJ1-5, with no clear D. The CDR3 runs 14 residues. V shed 1 base and J shed 9 bases, with 13 bases lying between them. CDR1 and CDR2 (germline): SGHTA, FQGNSA. The CDR3 sequence: CASSLEVGFRPQHF. The CDR3 nucleotides are TGTGCCAGCAGCTTAGAGGTGGGCTTCCGGCCCCAGCATTTT.

This clone came up once. CDR3 amino acids: CASSRSIDFLEKLFF. The CDR3 DNA reads as TGTGCCAGCAGCCGGTCCATCGATTTTCTCGAAAAACTGTTTTTT. This chain connects TRBV11-2 to TRBJ1-4; D is unresolved. CDR3 size: 15 residues. Germline V CDR1 and CDR2: SGHAT, FQNNGV. V was pared by 5 bases and J by 8 bases, with 18 bases between.